This T cell receptor beta chain was identified in a study of CD8+CD57+ T cells in acquired aplastic anemia. Study-wide context: Recorded DNA amounts for sorted CD4+ and CD8+ cells had an average of 3.2 ug. Study-level points and caveats: Simpson's diversity of CD8+ cells was not significantly different in patients compared with controls.

Whoever was chosen for sequencing had shown CD8+CD57+ cell expansion by flow cytometry. Each patient gave a blood sample that was collected before any therapy had been received. Points on this clonotype: Antigen: not known. The germline gene is not matched at one end of the junction; a read error may be the cause.

For CDR3 and TCR beta VDJ profiling, genomic DNA was the template used. TCRdb re-derived calls from the reads in MiXCR, one entry per CDR3 protein. The sample carries about half a million distinct CDR3 sequences, 25% to 40% recorded once. Germline CDR1 is SNHLY and CDR2 is FYNNEI. The CDR3 is 15 residues long. Sample: sorted CD4+, CD8+, or CD8+CD57+ T cells (not recorded which) from PBMCs. The clonotype was recovered from a human donor with aplastic anemia. V is TRBV2 and J is TRBJ1-5, with 7 bases aligning to TRBD1. This chain's CDR3 is CASSLRQGPYQPQHF. The DNA of the CDR3 is TGCGCCAGCAGCCTTCGACAGGGTCCTTATCAGCCCCAGCATTTT.